The 16 T cell receptor beta chains listed next were all sequenced from one sample in a study of human T cells and chemical hapten exposure. The time point denotes: pre-sensitization, week 0. Treatment: therapeutic diphenylcyclopropenone sensitization with weekly scalp DPC. TCRdb reanalysed the RACE reads using MiXCR and keeps one entry per CDR3 protein. The repertoire consists of almost 40,000 distinct CDR3 sequences, with 7.5% to 8% occurring once and the leading ten covering around 1.2%. Specimen: whole blood, collected in connection with sensitization to the hapten diphenylcyclopropenone (DPC). Receptor source: a woman in her forties or fifties with alopecia areata. Some clones in this sample may be carry-over from other donors' samples.

This clonotype was recorded many times. The V gene is TRBV6-6, the J gene TRBJ2-7, with 8 bases identical to TRBD1. There are 14 residues in the CDR3. The trim removed 5 bases at V and 6 bases at J, leaving 9 bases unmatched. The germline V gene has CDR1 MNHNY and CDR2 SVGAGI (reference sequence). CDR3 residues: CASSPLQGVGEQYF. The DNA for the CDR3 is TGTGCCAGCAGTCCTCTACAGGGGGTAGGCGAGCAGTACTTC.

This clonotype was counted many times. V and J are TRBV4-3 and TRBJ2-2; D gene ambiguous. This CDR3 has 13 amino acids. Germline lookup yields CDR1 LGHNA and CDR2 YSLEER. With 0 bases removed from V and 6 bases from J, the gap between germline ends came to 5 bases. CDR3 in DNA: TGCGCCAGCAGCCAAGAGCGCCCCGGGGAGCTGTTTTTT. This translates into CASSQERPGELFF.

There are a few counts of this clonotype. The gene calls are TRBV20-1 and TRBJ1-2; TRBD1 agrees at 9 bases. Trimming at V came to 4 bases and at J to 2 bases, leaving 8 bases not matched to a gene. Germline lookup yields CDR1 DFQATT and CDR2 SNEGSKA (reference sequence). The CDR3 covers 15 residues. CDR3 sequence: CSATTMDRGNYGYTF. In nucleotides, the CDR3 is TGCAGTGCTACTACAATGGACAGGGGCAACTATGGCTACACCTTC.

This clonotype was recorded at least ten times. This sequence joins TRBV6-6 and TRBJ1-1; 7 bases align to TRBD1. The length of the CDR3 is 15 residues. Trimming cost V 0 bases and J 1 base; bases outside gene matches: 2. The germline V gene encodes CDR1 MNHNY and CDR2 SVGAGI (reference sequence). CDR3 DNA sequence: TGTGCCAGCAGTTACTCCGGGACAGCGAACACTGAAGCTTTCTTT. Translating it yields CASSYSGTANTEAFF.

The CDR3 bases are TGTGCCAGCGAGGACAGGGGGCAGGGTACGCAGTATTTT. It specifies CASEDRGQGTQYF. The V and J genes are TRBV6-6 and TRBJ2-3; 11 bases are shared with TRBD1. The V and J ends lost 8 bases and 8 bases, in that order; junction bases with no gene match: 6. CDR3 length equals 13 residues. CDR1 MNHNY and CDR2 SVGAGI come from the germline V gene (reference sequence).

The CDR3 DNA reads as TGTGCCATCGGACAGCCCGAGGGGCAGTACTTC. Its translation is CAIGQPEGQYF. This chain connects TRBV12-3 or TRBV12-4 to TRBJ2-7; D is perhaps TRBD1 (6 bases). The CDR3 runs 11 residues. V was cut by 10 bases and J by 9 bases, with 16 bases left in between.

This clonotype was found many times. This chain joins TRBV12-3 or TRBV12-4 and TRBJ2-4; a possible D gene is TRBD1 (6 bases). The CDR3 has 16 amino acids. Deletions cut 2 bases from V and 4 bases from J, with 15 bases between. CDR3 protein: CASSLYTGRSKNIQYF. CDR3 in DNA: TGTGCCAGCAGTTTATACACAGGGCGGTCGAAAAACATTCAGTACTTC.

This clonotype was recorded at least ten times. The J gene is TRBJ2-7, the V gene TRBV20-1; D is unclear. The CDR3 length is 11 residues. CDR1 and CDR2 (germline): DFQATT, SNEGSKA (reference sequence). V was clipped by 0 bases and J by 3 bases, with 3 bases between them. The CDR3 protein is CSAREDYEQYF. The CDR3 coding sequence is TGCAGTGCTAGAGAAGACTACGAGCAGTACTTC.

This clonotype was picked up many times. The chain combines TRBV3-1 with TRBJ1-5; D perhaps matches TRBD1 (6 bases). Germline assignment: CDR1 LGHDT and CDR2 YNNKEL (reference sequence). The CDR3 covers 14 residues. The ends were cut back, 2 bases at V and 4 bases at J, with 9 bases in the middle. CDR3 region: CASSQQGRNQPQHF. CDR3 coding DNA: TGTGCCAGCAGCCAACAGGGGAGAAATCAGCCCCAGCATTTT.

This clonotype was detected many times. The chain carries TRBV12-3 or TRBV12-4 and TRBJ1-3; no reliable D call. V lost 3 bases and J lost 4, with 10 bases in between. The CDR3 covers 14 residues. The CDR3: CASSLVEIGNTIYF. The CDR3 nucleotides are TGTGCCAGCAGTTTGGTCGAAATAGGAAACACCATATATTTT.

This clonotype was observed at least ten times. This rearrangement joins TRBV9 to TRBJ2-1, with no clear D. Germline V CDR1 and CDR2: SGDLS, YYNGEE. V dropped 4 bases and J dropped 7 bases, with 12 bases sitting between them. The CDR3 contains 13 residues. CDR3 bases: TGTGCCAGCAGCACCACTTTTCTAAATGAGCAGTTCTTC. This encodes CASSTTFLNEQFF.

The gene calls are TRBV29-1 and TRBJ2-3, with 13 bases matching TRBD2. J lost 1 base, V lost 6 bases, and 4 bases had no gene match. Germline assignment: CDR1 SQVTM and CDR2 ANQGSEA. This CDR3 contains 15 residues. CDR3: CSVDGLAGGTDTQYF. The CDR3 nucleotides read TGCAGCGTGGACGGACTAGCGGGAGGCACAGATACGCAGTATTTT.

This clonotype has more than one count but fewer than ten. The V call is TRBV29-1, the J call TRBJ1-1; D gene uncertain. Germline loops: CDR1 SQVTM, CDR2 ANQGSEA. The V end lost 1 base, the J end lost 4 bases, and 7 bases lay between the germline ends. The CDR3 has 12 amino acids. CDR3 DNA sequence: TGCAGCGTTGAAGTAGGCACCACTGAAGCTTTCTTT. This translates into CSVEVGTTEAFF.

Many counts were recorded for this clonotype. This rearrangement joins TRBV29-1 to TRBJ1-1, with no clear D. The CDR3 runs 15 residues. The germline CDR1 and CDR2 sequences are SQVTM and ANQGSEA. V dropped 7 bases and J dropped 0 bases, with 18 bases sitting between them. The CDR3 DNA reads TGCAGCGCGGTCACACAGATTCTCATGAACACTGAAGCTTTCTTT. As protein: CSAVTQILMNTEAFF.

This clonotype was seen ten or more times. The rearrangement links TRBV28 to TRBJ2-3; D is possibly TRBD1 (6 bases). There are 14 residues in the CDR3. Germline V CDR1 and CDR2: MDHEN, SYDVKM. V was clipped by 6 bases and J by 0 bases, with 10 bases between them. In nucleotides, the CDR3 is TGTGCCAGCAGCAGGACAGTTAGCACAGATACGCAGTATTTT. Translated: CASSRTVSTDTQYF.

The chain joins TRBV6-5 to TRBJ2-1; 11 bases match TRBD2. V shed 4 bases and J 7 bases; nucleotides not matched to a gene: 12. Germline V gene lookup returns CDR1 MNHEY and CDR2 SVGAGI. This CDR3 is 17 amino acids long. The CDR3 loop is CASSSPLGLAAPNEQFF. The CDR3 bases are TGTGCCAGCAGTTCCCCGTTGGGACTAGCGGCCCCAAATGAGCAGTTCTTC.